This passage covers 11 T cell receptor beta chains from one sample sequenced in a study of radiotherapy plus CTLA-4 blockade in lung cancer (dated by TCRdb to the late 2010s). Library creation used the immunoSEQ multiplex PCR assay. TCRdb obtained this table from immuneACCESS and retained in-frame rearrangements with V and J assigned. These tables miss some clones; where compared with another copy, unresolved V genes account for less than half of the shortfall, and the remainder is unexplained. The sample records some 49,000 clones, 70% to 90% of which are singletons. The ten top clones hold about a quarter of the sample. The source material was peripheral blood, sampled from a patient treated with radiotherapy plus ipilimumab. All receptors derive from a human donor with non-small cell lung cancer whose response to radiotherapy plus ipilimumab could not be evaluated.

The rearrangement joins TRBV4-3 to TRBJ2-1; 8 nucleotides align to TRBD2. Germline CDR1 and CDR2: LGHNA and YSLEER. The CDR3 spans 15 residues. V lost 0 bases, J lost 7 bases, and 5 bases stayed unmatched. The CDR3 is CASSQDGRVWNEQFF. The CDR3 nucleotides read TGCGCCAGCAGCCAAGACGGGAGGGTATGGAATGAGCAGTTCTTC.

The rearrangement joins TRBV11-3 to TRBJ2-6; D is perhaps TRBD1 (6 bases). Trimming shortened V by 6 bases and J by 1 base, and 13 bases separated the two germline ends. The CDR3 runs to 16 residues. From germline, CDR1 is SGHNT and CDR2 YENEEA. CDR3 amino acids: CASSPPQGSGANVLTF. CDR3 in DNA: TGTGCCAGCAGTCCCCCTCAGGGGTCTGGGGCCAACGTCCTGACTTTC.

This chain uses TRBV11-2 with TRBJ2-7; no clear D gene. Germline CDR1 reads SGHAT; CDR2 reads FQNNGV. Trimming removed 5 bases at V and 0 bases at J, with 20 bases between. The CDR3 is 17 residues long. Here the CDR3 DNA reads TGTGCCAGCAGCGACCGGCGGTTGACTCGTACCTCCTACGAGCAGTACTTC. This gives the protein CASSDRRLTRTSYEQYF.

The rearrangement links TRBV7-8 to TRBJ1-5, with TRBD1 matching over 9 bases. This CDR3 is 19 amino acids long. The junction had 20 bases not matched to a gene; V was cut back by 5 bases and J by 6 bases. Looked up from germline, CDR1 is SGHVS and CDR2 is FQNEAQ. Here the CDR3 DNA reads TGTGCCAGCAGCCGCTTAGCTGCCCTACAGGGGGCTGAATCTCAGCCCCAGCATTTT. Translation: CASSRLAALQGAESQPQHF.

The genes are TRBV10-3 and TRBJ2-4, with a weak D call TRBD2 (6 bases). Germline CDR1 and CDR2: ENHRY and SYGVKD. This CDR3 has 15 amino acids. V was cut by 5 bases and J by 1 base, with 12 bases left in between. CDR3 sequence (DNA): TGTGCCATCAGTCTACGACTAGGTGCCAAAAACATTCAGTACTTC. This codes for CAISLRLGAKNIQYF.

This clone was picked up one time. The chain recombines TRBV4-1 with TRBJ2-1; TRBD2 matches 8 bases. In germline, CDR1 is MGHRA, CDR2 YSYEKL. The CDR3 length is 15 residues. With V trimmed by 1 base and J by 6 bases, 5 bases remained unmatched. For the CDR3, the DNA is TGCGCCAGCAGCCAAGTGTTCGGGGGGGGCAATGAGCAGTTCTTC. The encoded protein is CASSQVFGGGNEQFF.

V gene TRBV11-2 combines with J gene TRBJ1-5, with D maybe TRBD1 (5 bases). V was trimmed by 5 bases and J by 3 bases, leaving 14 bases between them. There are 15 residues in the CDR3. In germline, CDR1 is SGHAT, CDR2 FQNNGV. The CDR3 DNA is TGTGCCAGCAGCCTCAGATGGGGGGACAATCAGCCCCAGCATTTT. It encodes CASSLRWGDNQPQHF.

The chain uses TRBV9 and TRBJ1-2; a weak D match, TRBD1 (5 bases). V was clipped by 0 bases and J by 1 base, with 7 bases between them. Per germline, CDR1 SGDLS and CDR2 YYNGEE. The CDR3 has 14 residues. CDR3 residues: CASSVGGLNYGYTF. Here the CDR3 DNA reads TGTGCCAGCAGCGTAGGGGGCCTTAACTATGGCTACACCTTC.

The rearrangement uses TRBV18 and TRBJ2-6; maybe TRBD1 (6 bases). Trimming left V 6 bases short and J 1 base short, with 7 bases between. The CDR3 length is 14 residues. CDR1 is KGHSH and CDR2 is LQKENI in the germline V gene. This CDR3 is CASSRGSGANVLTF. DNA for the CDR3: TGTGCCAGCTCCAGGGGATCTGGGGCCAACGTCCTGACTTTC.

The chain couples TRBV5-6 to TRBJ1-2; 8 nucleotides agree with TRBD1. Trimming at V came to 7 bases and at J to 4 bases, leaving 6 bases not matched to a gene. The CDR3 has 13 amino acids. CDR1 SGHDT and CDR2 YYEEEE come from the germline V gene. DNA of the CDR3: TGTGCCAGCGGGGACAGGCCGTCCTATGGCTACACCTTC. This translates into CASGDRPSYGYTF.

The rearrangement joins TRBV2 to TRBJ2-3; 7 bases agree with TRBD2. Trimming removed 6 bases from V and 4 bases from J; junction bases left unmatched: 13. The germline gives CDR1 SNHLY, CDR2 FYNNEI. The CDR3 spans 16 residues. The CDR3 coding sequence is TGTGCCAGCAGCCTAGGGGCGGGAGAGGTATCAGATACGCAGTATTTT. Amino acid sequence: CASSLGAGEVSDTQYF. Complete variable domain (other parts from reference TRBV2 and TRBJ2-3): EPEVTQTPSHQVTQMGQEVILRCVPISNHLYFYWYRQILGQKVEFLVSFYNNEISEKSEIFDDQFSVERPDGSNFTLKIRSTKLEDSAMYFCASSLGAGEVSDTQYFGPGTRLTVL.